This T cell receptor (beta chain) comes out of a study of control samples from healthy donors and cancer patients. CDR1 SGHNT and CDR2 YYREEE come from the germline V gene (reference sequence). Trimming removed 4 bases from V and 8 bases from J, with 20 bases in between. The CDR3 length is 15 residues. Sequencing was performed with immunoSEQ multiplex PCR; in TCRdb, only in-frame clones are kept and a portion is missing. The sample records around 100,000 clones, 75% to 90% being singletons. The table lists this clone with a count of one. This rearrangement joins TRBV5-4 to TRBJ2-3, with a possible D match to TRBD1 (7 bases). The sequence was collected from a man aged 60-69 years with lung cancer. The sample was PBMCs. CDR3 DNA: TGTGCCAGCAGCGCCCAGGGGGGCGCCTCCCCTACGCAGTATTTT. It yields the protein CASSAQGGASPTQYF.